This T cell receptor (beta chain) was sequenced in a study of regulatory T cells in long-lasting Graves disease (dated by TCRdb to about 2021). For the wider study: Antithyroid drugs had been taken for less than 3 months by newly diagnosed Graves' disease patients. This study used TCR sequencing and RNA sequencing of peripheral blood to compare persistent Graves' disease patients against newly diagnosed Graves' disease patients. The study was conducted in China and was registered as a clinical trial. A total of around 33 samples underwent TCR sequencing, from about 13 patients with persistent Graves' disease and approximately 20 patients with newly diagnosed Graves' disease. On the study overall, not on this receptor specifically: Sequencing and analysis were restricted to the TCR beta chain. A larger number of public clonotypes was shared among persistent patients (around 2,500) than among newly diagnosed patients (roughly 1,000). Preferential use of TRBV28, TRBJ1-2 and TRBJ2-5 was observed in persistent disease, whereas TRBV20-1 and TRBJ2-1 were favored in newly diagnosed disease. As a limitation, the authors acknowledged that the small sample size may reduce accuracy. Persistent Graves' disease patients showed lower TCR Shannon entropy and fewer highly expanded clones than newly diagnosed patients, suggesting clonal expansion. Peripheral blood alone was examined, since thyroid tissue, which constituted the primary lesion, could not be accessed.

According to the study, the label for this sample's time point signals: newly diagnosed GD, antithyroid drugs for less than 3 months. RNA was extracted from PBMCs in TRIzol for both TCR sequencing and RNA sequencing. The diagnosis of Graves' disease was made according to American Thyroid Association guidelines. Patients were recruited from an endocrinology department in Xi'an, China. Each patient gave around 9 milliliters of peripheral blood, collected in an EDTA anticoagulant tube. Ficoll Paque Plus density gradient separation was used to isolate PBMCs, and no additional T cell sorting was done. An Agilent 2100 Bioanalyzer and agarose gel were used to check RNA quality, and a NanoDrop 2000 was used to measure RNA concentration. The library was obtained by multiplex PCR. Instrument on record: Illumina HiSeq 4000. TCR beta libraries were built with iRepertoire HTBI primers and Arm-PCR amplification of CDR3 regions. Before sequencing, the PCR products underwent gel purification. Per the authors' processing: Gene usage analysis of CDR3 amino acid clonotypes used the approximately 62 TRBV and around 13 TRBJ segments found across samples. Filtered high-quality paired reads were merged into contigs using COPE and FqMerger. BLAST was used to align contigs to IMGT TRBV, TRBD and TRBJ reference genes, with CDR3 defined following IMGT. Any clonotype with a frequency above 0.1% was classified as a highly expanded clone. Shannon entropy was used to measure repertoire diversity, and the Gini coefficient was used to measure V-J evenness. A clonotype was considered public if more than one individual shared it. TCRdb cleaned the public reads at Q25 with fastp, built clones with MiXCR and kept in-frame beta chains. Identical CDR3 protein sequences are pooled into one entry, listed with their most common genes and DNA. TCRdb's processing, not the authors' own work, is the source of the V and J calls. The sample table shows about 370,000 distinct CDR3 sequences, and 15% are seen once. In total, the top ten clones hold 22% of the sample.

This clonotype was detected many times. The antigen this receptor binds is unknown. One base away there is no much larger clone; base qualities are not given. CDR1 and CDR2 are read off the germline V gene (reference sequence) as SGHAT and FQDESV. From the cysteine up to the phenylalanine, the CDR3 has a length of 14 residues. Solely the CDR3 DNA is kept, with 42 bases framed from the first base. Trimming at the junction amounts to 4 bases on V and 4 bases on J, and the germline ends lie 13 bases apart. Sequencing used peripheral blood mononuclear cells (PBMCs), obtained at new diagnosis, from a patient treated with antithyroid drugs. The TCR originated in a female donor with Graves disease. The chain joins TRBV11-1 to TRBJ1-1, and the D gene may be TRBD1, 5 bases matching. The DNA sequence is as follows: TGTGCCAGCAGCTGGGACGCCCGGATCACTGAAGCTTTCTTT. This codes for CASSWDARITEAFF.